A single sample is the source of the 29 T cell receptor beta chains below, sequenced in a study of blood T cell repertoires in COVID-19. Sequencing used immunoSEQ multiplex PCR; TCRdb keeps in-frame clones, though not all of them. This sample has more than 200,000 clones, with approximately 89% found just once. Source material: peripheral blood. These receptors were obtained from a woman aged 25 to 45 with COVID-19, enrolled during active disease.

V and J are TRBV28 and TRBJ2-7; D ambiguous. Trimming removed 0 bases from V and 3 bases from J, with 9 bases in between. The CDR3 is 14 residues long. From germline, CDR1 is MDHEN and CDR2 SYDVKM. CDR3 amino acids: CASSLWSARYEQYV. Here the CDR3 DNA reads TGTGCCAGCAGTTTATGGTCAGCGCGCTACGAGCAGTACGTC.

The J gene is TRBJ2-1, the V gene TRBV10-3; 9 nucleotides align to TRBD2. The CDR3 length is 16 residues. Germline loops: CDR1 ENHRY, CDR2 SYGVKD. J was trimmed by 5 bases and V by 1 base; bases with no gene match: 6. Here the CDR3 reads CAISEWSSGIHNEQFF. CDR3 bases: TGTGCCATCAGTGAGTGGTCTAGCGGGATACACAATGAGCAGTTCTTC.

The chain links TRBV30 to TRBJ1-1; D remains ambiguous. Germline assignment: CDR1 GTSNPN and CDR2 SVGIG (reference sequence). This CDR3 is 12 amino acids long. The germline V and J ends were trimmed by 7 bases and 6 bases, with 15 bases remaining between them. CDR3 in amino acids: CAYYSRKAEAFF. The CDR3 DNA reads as TGTGCCTACTACTCGAGGAAGGCTGAAGCTTTCTTT.

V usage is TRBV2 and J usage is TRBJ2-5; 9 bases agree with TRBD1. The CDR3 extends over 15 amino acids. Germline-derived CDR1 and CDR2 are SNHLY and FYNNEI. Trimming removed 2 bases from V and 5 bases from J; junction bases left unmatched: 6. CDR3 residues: CASSEWIDRGETQYF. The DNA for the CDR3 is TGTGCCAGCAGTGAATGGATAGACAGGGGGGAGACCCAGTACTTC.

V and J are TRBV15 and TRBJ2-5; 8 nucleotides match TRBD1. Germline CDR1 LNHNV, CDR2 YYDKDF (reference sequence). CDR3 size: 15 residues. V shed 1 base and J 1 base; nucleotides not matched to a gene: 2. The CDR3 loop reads CATSRGGQGQETQYF. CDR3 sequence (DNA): TGTGCCACCAGCAGAGGCGGACAGGGCCAAGAGACCCAGTACTTC. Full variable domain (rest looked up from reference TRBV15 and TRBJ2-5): DAMVIQNPRYQVTQFGKPVTLSCSQTLNHNVMYWYQQKSSQAPKLLFHYYDKDFNNEADTPDNFQSRRPNTSFCFLDIRSPGLGDTAMYLCATSRGGQGQETQYFGPGTRLLVL.

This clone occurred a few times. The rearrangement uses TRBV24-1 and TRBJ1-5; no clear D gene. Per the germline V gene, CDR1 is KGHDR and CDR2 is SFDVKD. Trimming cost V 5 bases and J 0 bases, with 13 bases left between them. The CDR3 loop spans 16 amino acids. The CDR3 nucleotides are TGTGCCACCAGTGGGGTCGGTACAGTTAGCAATCAGCCCCAGCATTTT. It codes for CATSGVGTVSNQPQHF.

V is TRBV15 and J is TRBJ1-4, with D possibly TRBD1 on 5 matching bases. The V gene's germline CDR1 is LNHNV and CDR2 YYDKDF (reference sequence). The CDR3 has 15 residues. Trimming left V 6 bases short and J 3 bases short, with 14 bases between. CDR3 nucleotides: TGTGCCACCAGAGACCCAGGGTTGGCTAATGAAAAACTGTTTTTT. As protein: CATRDPGLANEKLFF.

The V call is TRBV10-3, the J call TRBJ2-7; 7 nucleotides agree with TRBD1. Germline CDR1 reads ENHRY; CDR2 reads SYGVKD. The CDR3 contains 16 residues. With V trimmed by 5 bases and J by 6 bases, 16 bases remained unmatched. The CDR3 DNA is TGTGCCATCAGTCTATGGGACAGAGCCTGTGACTGCGAGCAGTACGTC. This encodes CAISLWDRACDCEQYV.

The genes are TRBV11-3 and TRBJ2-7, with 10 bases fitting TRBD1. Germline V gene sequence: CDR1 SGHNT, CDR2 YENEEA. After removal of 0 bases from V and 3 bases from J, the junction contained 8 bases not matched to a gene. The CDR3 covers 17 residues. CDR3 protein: CASSLDWGQGIDYEQYV. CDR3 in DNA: TGTGCCAGCAGCTTAGATTGGGGACAGGGGATCGACTACGAGCAGTACGTC.

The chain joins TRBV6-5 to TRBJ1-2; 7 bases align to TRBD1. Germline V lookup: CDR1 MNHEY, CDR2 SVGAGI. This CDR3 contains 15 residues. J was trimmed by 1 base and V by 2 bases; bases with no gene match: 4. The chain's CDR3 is CASSYDRAGNYGYTF. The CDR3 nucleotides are TGTGCCAGCAGTTACGACAGGGCCGGTAACTATGGCTACACCTTC.

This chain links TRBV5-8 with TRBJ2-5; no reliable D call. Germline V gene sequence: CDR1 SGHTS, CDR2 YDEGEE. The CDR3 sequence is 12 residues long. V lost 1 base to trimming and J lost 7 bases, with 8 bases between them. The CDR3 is CASSLRLVTQYF. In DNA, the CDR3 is TGTGCCAGCAGCTTGCGGCTAGTGACCCAGTACTTC.

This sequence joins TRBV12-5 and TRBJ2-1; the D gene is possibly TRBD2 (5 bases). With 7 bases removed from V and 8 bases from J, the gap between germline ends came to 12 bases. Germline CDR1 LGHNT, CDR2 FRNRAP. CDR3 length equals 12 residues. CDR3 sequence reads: CASAQTTDEQFF. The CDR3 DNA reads TGTGCTAGTGCCCAGACTACGGATGAGCAGTTCTTC.

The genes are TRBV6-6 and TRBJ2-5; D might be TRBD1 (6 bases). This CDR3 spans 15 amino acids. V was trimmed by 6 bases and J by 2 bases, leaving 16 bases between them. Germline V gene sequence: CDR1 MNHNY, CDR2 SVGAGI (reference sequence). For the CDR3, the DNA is TGTGCCAGCAGCTCCCCAGGGGCGAGGCAAGAGACCCAGTACTTC. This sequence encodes CASSSPGARQETQYF.

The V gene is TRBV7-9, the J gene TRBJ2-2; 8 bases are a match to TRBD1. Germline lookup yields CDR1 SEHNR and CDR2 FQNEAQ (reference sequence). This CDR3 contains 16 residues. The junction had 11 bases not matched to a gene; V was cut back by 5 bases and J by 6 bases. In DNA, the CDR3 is TGTGCCAGCAGCCTGATCGGGACAGGACCCCCCGGGGAGCTGTTTTTT. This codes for CASSLIGTGPPGELFF.

The CDR3 bases are TGTGCCAGCAGCGACTATTGGAGGGGCGAAGAGACCCAGTACTTC. Its protein is CASSDYWRGEETQYF. The J gene is TRBJ2-5, the V gene TRBV7-2, with a tentative D call TRBD2 (6 bases). Deletions cut 5 bases from V and 3 bases from J, with 16 bases between. CDR3 length: 15 residues. Germline V lookup: CDR1 SGHTA, CDR2 FQGNSA.

The CDR3 DNA reads TGTGCCAGCAGCTTAGGGGCGGATAATGGCTACACCTTC. This encodes CASSLGADNGYTF. The chain recombines TRBV5-4 with TRBJ1-2; TRBD1 might be the D (5 bases). Germline V CDR1 and CDR2: SGHNT, YYREEE (reference sequence). V was pared by 2 bases and J by 6 bases, with 11 bases between. There are 13 residues in the CDR3.

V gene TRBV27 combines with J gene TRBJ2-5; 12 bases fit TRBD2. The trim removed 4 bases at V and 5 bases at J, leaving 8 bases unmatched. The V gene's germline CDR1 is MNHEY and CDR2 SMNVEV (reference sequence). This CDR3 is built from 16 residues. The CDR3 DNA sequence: TGTGCCAGCAGTTCCTTGACTAGCGGGAGTAGTGAGACCCAGTACTTC. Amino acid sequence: CASSSLTSGSSETQYF.

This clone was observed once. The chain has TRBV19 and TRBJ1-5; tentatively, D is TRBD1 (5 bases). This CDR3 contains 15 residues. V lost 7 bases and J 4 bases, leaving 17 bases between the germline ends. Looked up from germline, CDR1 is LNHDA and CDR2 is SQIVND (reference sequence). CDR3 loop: CASKRDGLKNQPQHF. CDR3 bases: TGTGCCAGTAAGCGGGACGGCCTTAAAAATCAGCCCCAGCATTTT.

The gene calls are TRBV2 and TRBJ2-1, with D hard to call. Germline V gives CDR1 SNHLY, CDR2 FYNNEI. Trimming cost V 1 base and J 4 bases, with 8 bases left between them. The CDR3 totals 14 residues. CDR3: CASSEGQAYNEQFF. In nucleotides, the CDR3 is TGTGCCAGCAGTGAAGGGCAGGCTTACAATGAGCAGTTCTTC. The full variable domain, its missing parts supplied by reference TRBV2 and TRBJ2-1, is EPEVTQTPSHQVTQMGQEVILRCVPISNHLYFYWYRQILGQKVEFLVSFYNNEISEKSEIFDDQFSVERPDGSNFTLKIRSTKLEDSAMYFCASSEGQAYNEQFFGPGTRLTVL.

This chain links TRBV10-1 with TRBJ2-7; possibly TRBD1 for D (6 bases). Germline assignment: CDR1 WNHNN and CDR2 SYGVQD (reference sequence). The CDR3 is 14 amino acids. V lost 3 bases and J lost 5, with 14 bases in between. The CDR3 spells CASSDPSKGDEQYF. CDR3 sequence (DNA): TGCGCCAGCAGTGATCCTAGCAAGGGGGACGAGCAGTACTTC.

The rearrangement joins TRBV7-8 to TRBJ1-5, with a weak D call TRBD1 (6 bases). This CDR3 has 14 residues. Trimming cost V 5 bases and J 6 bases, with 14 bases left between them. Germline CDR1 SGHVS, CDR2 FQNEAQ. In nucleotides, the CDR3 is TGTGCCAGCAGCACCGACCAGGGGTTTCAGCCCCAGCATTTT. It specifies CASSTDQGFQPQHF.

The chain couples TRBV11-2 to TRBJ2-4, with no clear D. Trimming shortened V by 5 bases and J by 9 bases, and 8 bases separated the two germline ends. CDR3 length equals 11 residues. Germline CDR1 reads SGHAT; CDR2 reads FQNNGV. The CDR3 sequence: CASSPPSIQYF. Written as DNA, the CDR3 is TGTGCCAGCAGCCCTCCTAGCATTCAGTACTTC. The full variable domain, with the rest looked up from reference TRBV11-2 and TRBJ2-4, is EAGVAQSPRYKIIEKRQSVAFWCNPISGHATLYWYQQILGQGPKLLIQFQNNGVVDDSQLPKDRFSAERLKGVDSTLKIQPAKLEDSAVYLCASSPPSIQYFGAGTRLSVL.

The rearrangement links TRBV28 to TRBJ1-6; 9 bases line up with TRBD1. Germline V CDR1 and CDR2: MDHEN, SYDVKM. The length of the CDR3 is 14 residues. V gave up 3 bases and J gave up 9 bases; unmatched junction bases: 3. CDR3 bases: TGTGCCAGCAGTTTGGGGACAGGGCGTTCACCCCTCCACTTT. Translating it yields CASSLGTGRSPLHF. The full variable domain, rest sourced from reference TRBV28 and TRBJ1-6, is DVKVTQSSRYLVKRTGEKVFLECVQDMDHENMFWYRQDPGLGLRLIYFSYDVKMKEKGDIPEGYSVSREKKERFSLILESASTNQTSMYLCASSLGTGRSPLHFGNGTRLTVT.

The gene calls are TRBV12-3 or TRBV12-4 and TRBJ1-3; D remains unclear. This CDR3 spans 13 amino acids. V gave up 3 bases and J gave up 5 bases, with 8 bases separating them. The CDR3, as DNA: TGTGCCAGCAGTTTTGCAGGAAGAAACACCATATATTTT. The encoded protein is CASSFAGRNTIYF.

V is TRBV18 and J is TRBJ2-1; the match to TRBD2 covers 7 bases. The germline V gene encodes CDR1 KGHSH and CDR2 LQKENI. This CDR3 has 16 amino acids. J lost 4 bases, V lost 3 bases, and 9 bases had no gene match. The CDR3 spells CASSPPGGTKYNEQFF. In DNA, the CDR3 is TGTGCCAGCTCACCCCCCGGGGGGACGAAGTACAATGAGCAGTTCTTC.

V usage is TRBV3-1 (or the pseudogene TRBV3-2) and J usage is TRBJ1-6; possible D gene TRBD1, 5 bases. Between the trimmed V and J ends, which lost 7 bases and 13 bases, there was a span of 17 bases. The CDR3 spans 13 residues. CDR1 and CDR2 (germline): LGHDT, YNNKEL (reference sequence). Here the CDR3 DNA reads TGTGCCAGCACCGGAGGAGGGGCGAGGCCCCTCCACTTT. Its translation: CASTGGGARPLHF.

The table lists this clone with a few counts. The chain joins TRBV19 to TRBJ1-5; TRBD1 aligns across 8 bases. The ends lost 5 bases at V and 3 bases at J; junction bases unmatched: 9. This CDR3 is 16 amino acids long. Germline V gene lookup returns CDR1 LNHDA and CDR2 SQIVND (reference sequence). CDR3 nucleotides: TGTGCCAGTAGTCCCCGGGACAGGAGACTCAATCAGCCCCAGCATTTT. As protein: CASSPRDRRLNQPQHF.

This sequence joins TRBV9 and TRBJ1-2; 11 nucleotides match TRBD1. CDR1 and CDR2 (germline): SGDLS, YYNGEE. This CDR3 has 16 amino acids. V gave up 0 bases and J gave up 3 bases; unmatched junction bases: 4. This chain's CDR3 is CASSVDWDRGDYGYTF. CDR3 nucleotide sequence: TGTGCCAGCAGCGTAGACTGGGACAGGGGGGACTATGGCTACACCTTC. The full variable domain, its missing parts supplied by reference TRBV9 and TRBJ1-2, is DSGVTQTPKHLITATGQRVTLRCSPRSGDLSVYWYQQSLDQGLQFLIQYYNGEERAKGNILERFSAQQFPDLHSELNLSSLELGDSALYFCASSVDWDRGDYGYTFGSGTRLTVV.

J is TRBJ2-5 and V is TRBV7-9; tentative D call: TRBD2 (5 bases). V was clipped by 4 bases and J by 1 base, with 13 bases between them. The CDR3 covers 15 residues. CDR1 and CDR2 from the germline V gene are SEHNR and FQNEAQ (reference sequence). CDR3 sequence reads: CASSSTAGVQETQYF. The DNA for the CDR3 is TGTGCCAGCAGCTCAACCGCCGGGGTCCAAGAGACCCAGTACTTC.